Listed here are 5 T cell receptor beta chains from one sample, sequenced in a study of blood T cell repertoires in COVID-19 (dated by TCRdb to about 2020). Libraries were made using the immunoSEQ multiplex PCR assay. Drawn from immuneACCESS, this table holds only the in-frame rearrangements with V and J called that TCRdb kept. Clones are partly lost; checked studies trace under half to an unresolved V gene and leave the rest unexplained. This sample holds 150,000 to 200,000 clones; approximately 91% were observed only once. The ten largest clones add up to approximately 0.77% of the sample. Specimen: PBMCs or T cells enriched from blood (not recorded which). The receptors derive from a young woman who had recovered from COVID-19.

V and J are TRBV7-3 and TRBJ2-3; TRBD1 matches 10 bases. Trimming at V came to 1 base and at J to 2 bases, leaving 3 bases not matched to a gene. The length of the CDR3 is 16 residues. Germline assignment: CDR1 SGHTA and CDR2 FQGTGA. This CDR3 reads CASSLRQGANTDTQYF. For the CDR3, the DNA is TGTGCCAGCAGCTTAAGACAGGGGGCAAACACAGATACGCAGTATTTT.

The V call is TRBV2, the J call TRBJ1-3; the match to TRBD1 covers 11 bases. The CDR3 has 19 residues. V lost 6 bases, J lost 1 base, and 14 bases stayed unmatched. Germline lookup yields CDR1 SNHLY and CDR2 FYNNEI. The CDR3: CASRFSGTGGTESGNTIYF. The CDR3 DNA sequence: TGTGCCAGCAGATTCTCCGGGACAGGGGGTACTGAATCTGGAAACACCATATATTTT.

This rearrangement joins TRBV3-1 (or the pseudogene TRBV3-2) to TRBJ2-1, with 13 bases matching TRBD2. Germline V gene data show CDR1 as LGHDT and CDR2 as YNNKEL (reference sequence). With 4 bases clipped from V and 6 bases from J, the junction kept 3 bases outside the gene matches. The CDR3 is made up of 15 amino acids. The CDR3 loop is CASSLTSGRGNEQFF. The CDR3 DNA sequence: TGTGCCAGCAGCCTAACTAGCGGGAGGGGCAATGAGCAGTTCTTC.

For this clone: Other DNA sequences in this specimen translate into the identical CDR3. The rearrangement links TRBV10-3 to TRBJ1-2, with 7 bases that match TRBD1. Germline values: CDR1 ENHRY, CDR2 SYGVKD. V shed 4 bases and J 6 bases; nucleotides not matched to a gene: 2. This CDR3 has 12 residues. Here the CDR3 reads CAISGQGDGYTF. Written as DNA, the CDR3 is TGTGCCATCAGTGGACAGGGAGATGGCTACACCTTC.

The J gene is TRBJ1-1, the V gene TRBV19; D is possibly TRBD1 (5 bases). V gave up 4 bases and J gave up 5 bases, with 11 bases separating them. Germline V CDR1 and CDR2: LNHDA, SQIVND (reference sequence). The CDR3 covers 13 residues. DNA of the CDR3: TGTGCCAGTAGTACACAGGTAACTACTGAAGCTTTCTTT. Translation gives CASSTQVTTEAFF.